A selection of T cell receptor beta chains follows, all from one sample in a study of beta chain features in type 1 diabetes. TCRdb's table, derived via immunoSEQ multiplex PCR, lists solely in-frame clones and lacks some. This repertoire shows about 250,000 clones, 12% to 15% found once; its top ten account for roughly 0.024%. Sample: naive CD4+ T cells from blood. The receptors were gathered from a woman aged 40 to 50 in good health. Both conserved end residues are part of each CDR3. A D gene is named only where the DNA matches it firmly. Clone size is given for some rows only: seen once, a few or many times, or a class if the clone is expanded.

d_call | j_call | v_call | clone_size | cdr3_aa | cdr3_nt
. | TRBJ2-5 | TRBV20-1 | few | CSASAVETQYF | TGCAGTGCTAGTGCGGTGGAGACCCAGTACTTC
. | TRBJ1-1 | TRBV7-8 | . | CASSSNRDTEAFF | TGTGCCAGCAGCTCGAATCGAGACACTGAAGCTTTCTTT
. | TRBJ2-5 | TRBV2 | few | CASSELGQGGSVTQYF | TGTGCCAGCAGTGAATTAGGGCAGGGTGGCTCGGTGACCCAGTACTTC
. | TRBJ1-4 | TRBV4-1 | . | CASSQEQGGGEKLFF | TGCGCCAGCAGCCAAGAACAGGGTGGGGGTGAAAAACTGTTTTTT
. | TRBJ1-1 | TRBV13 | . | CASSYRQVTEAFF | TGTGCCAGCAGCTATCGACAGGTCACTGAAGCTTTCTTT
. | TRBJ2-7 | TRBV19 | . | CASSFTLGGPLVYEQYF | TGTGCCAGTAGTTTCACCCTTGGGGGCCCTTTGGTCTACGAGCAGTACTTC
TRBD1 | TRBJ1-2 | TRBV11-3 | few | CASARGTGDGYTF | TGTGCCAGCGCCAGAGGGACAGGGGATGGCTACACCTTC
TRBD2 | TRBJ2-7 | TRBV5-1 | few | CASSLGTPGGYEQYF | TGCGCCAGCAGCTTGGGTACACCGGGGGGCTACGAGCAGTACTTC
TRBD2 | TRBJ2-1 | TRBV18 | few | CASSPPGLAGGYNEQFF | TGTGCCAGCTCACCACCCGGACTAGCGGGGGGGTACAATGAGCAGTTCTTC
. | TRBJ2-5 | TRBV2 | few | CASSEVLGGLETQYF | TGTGCCAGCAGTGAAGTTCTGGGGGGGCTGGAGACCCAGTACTTC
TRBD1 | TRBJ2-2 | TRBV2 | once | CASGFVKGAGELFF | TGTGCCAGCGGGTTCGTGAAGGGGGCGGGGGAGCTGTTTTTT
TRBD1 | TRBJ1-4 | TRBV7-9 | . | CASSSGTANEKLFF | TGTGCCAGCAGCTCCGGGACAGCTAATGAAAAACTGTTTTTT
TRBD2 | TRBJ2-1 | TRBV9 | few | CASSVGTGGGAWNEQFF | TGTGCCAGCAGCGTAGGGACTGGCGGGGGGGCCTGGAATGAGCAGTTCTTC
TRBD1 | TRBJ2-7 | TRBV5-1 | . | CASSLATDRGGEQYF | TGCGCCAGCAGCTTGGCCACGGACAGGGGAGGGGAGCAGTACTTC
. | TRBJ1-1 | TRBV6-5 | few | CASRAGEGNTEAFF | TGTGCCAGCAGAGCAGGGGAAGGGAACACTGAAGCTTTCTTT
. | TRBJ1-1 | TRBV6-1 | . | CATEDSLNTEAFF | TGTGCCACCGAGGACAGTTTGAACACTGAAGCTTTCTTT
. | TRBJ1-5 | TRBV6-6 | few | CASSYPGYGNQPQHF | TGTGCCAGCAGTTACCCAGGGTATGGCAATCAGCCCCAGCATTTT
. | TRBJ1-1 | TRBV25-1 | . | CASSPHEGRGGTEAFF | TGTGCCAGCAGCCCCCATGAGGGCAGGGGAGGGACTGAAGCTTTCTTT
TRBD2 | TRBJ2-1 | TRBV7-2 | . | CASRSASGNEQFF | TGTGCCAGCAGGTCGGCTAGCGGCAATGAGCAGTTCTTC
TRBD1 | TRBJ1-2 | TRBV9 | few | CASDREHFFGYTF | TGTGCCAGTGACAGGGAACACTTCTTTGGCTACACCTTC
. | TRBJ1-2 | TRBV4-1 | few | CASSHHGTPGQLGYTF | TGCGCCAGCAGCCACCACGGGACTCCCGGGCAGCTTGGCTACACCTTC
. | TRBJ1-1 | TRBV5-4 | few | CASSLVEGATEAFF | TGTGCCAGCAGCTTGGTTGAGGGAGCCACTGAAGCTTTCTTT
. | TRBJ1-4 | TRBV5-1 | . | CASSLARAPEKLFF | TGCGCCAGCAGCTTGGCCAGGGCCCCTGAAAAACTGTTTTTT
TRBD1 | TRBJ2-7 | TRBV6-6 | . | CASSYSGQGFEQYF | TGTGCCAGCAGTTACTCGGGACAGGGCTTCGAGCAGTACTTC
. | TRBJ2-7 | TRBV2 | . | CASSARIDYEQYF | TGTGCCAGCAGTGCGAGGATAGACTACGAGCAGTACTTC
. | TRBJ2-7 | TRBV10-3 | few | CAIHPAGQSYEQYF | TGTGCCATCCACCCGGCGGGACAGAGCTACGAGCAGTACTTC
TRBD2 | TRBJ2-7 | TRBV7-6 | . | CASGRTSGSYEQYF | TGTGCCAGCGGACGGACTAGCGGCTCCTACGAGCAGTACTTC
TRBD1 | TRBJ1-2 | TRBV2 | . | CASKDQGEWGYTF | TGTGCCAGCAAGGACCAGGGGGAGTGGGGCTACACCTTC
TRBD1 | TRBJ1-2 | TRBV10-3 | . | CAISELGTGRTGNGYTF | TGTGCCATCAGTGAGCTCGGGACAGGGCGGACCGGGAATGGCTACACCTTC
TRBD2 | TRBJ2-3 | TRBV7-9 | . | CASSLTAGSTDTQYF | TGTGCCAGCAGCTTAACAGCGGGGAGCACAGATACGCAGTATTTT
. | TRBJ1-1 | TRBV19 | . | CASMNFMNTEAFF | TGTGCCAGTATGAACTTCATGAACACTGAAGCTTTCTTT
. | TRBJ1-1 | TRBV28 | . | CASSKWGGITEAFF | TGTGCCAGCAGCAAATGGGGGGGTATCACTGAAGCTTTCTTT
. | TRBJ1-6 | TRBV7-9 | few | CASSLRSFDSPLHF | TGTGCCAGCAGCTTACGGTCCTTTGATTCACCCCTCCACTTT
TRBD1 | TRBJ2-7 | TRBV7-9 | . | CASSLASGTAEQYF | TGTGCCAGCAGCTTAGCCTCCGGGACAGCCGAGCAGTACTTC
. | TRBJ2-5 | TRBV5-1 | . | CASGIRVGETQYF | TGCGCCAGCGGAATTAGAGTCGGGGAGACCCAGTACTTC
. | TRBJ2-7 | TRBV19 | . | CASSISETYEQYF | TGTGCCAGTAGTATATCTGAGACCTACGAGCAGTACTTC
. | TRBJ2-2 | TRBV6-1 | . | CASSGMQGGPGELFF | TGTGCCAGCAGTGGTATGCAGGGCGGCCCCGGGGAGCTGTTTTTT
TRBD1 | TRBJ1-5 | TRBV15 | . | CATSTGQGGNQPQHF | TGTGCCACCAGCACCGGACAGGGCGGAAATCAGCCCCAGCATTTT
. | TRBJ2-1 | TRBV5-1 | few | CASSAGLSRGRNEQFF | TGCGCCAGCAGCGCCGGACTGAGTCGGGGTCGCAATGAGCAGTTCTTC
. | TRBJ2-1 | TRBV27 | few | CASSLFDRFSWNEQFF | TGTGCCAGCAGTTTATTCGACAGGTTCTCGTGGAATGAGCAGTTCTTC
. | TRBJ2-7 | TRBV23-1 | many | CASSQSRRYEQYF | TGCGCCAGCAGTCAATCGCGGAGGTACGAGCAGTACTTC
. | TRBJ2-2 | TRBV6-5 | . | CASNYSRHLNTGELFF | TGTGCCAGCAATTACTCGAGGCACTTGAACACCGGGGAGCTGTTTTTT
TRBD1 | TRBJ2-5 | TRBV7-2 | few | CASSPRQGWETQYF | TGTGCCAGCAGCCCCCGACAGGGTTGGGAGACCCAGTACTTC
. | TRBJ2-1 | TRBV18 | few | CASSSTGYNEQFF | TGTGCCAGCTCATCAACAGGGTACAATGAGCAGTTCTTC
TRBD2 | TRBJ2-5 | TRBV5-1 | few | CASSPLAGGQIGETQYF | TGCGCCAGCAGCCCTCTAGCGGGGGGGCAAATAGGAGAGACCCAGTACTTC
. | TRBJ2-5 | TRBV2 | few | CASSAGVLETQYF | TGTGCCAGCAGTGCAGGGGTTCTGGAGACCCAGTACTTC
TRBD2 | TRBJ2-7 | TRBV7-2 | . | CAVRSGLSYEQYF | TGTGCGGTTCGTAGCGGGTTATCCTACGAGCAGTACTTC
TRBD1 | TRBJ2-5 | TRBV6-6 | few | CASSPRGFRGTQYF | TGTGCCAGCAGCCCCAGGGGGTTCAGGGGGACCCAGTACTTC
TRBD2 | TRBJ2-1 | TRBV29-1 | . | CSLGGLAGGRPFSEQFF | TGCAGCCTCGGGGGACTAGCGGGGGGGCGCCCTTTCAGTGAGCAGTTCTTC
TRBD1 | TRBJ2-7 | TRBV29-1 | few | CSARTGSVAYEQYF | TGCAGCGCCCGGACAGGGAGTGTGGCGTACGAGCAGTACTTC
TRBD2 | TRBJ2-7 | TRBV4-2 | . | CASSQDLGAGGHEQYF | TGTGCCAGCAGCCAAGATTTGGGTGCGGGGGGGCACGAGCAGTACTTC